This TCR beta chain emerged from a study of T cell responses to AZD1222 COVID-19 vaccine. Points from the study as a whole: Spike-specific TCR breadth and depth were elevated following two AZD1222 doses.

Pooling covered second doses at about 4 or about 12 weeks. The germline gives CDR1 MNHNY, CDR2 SVGAGI (reference sequence). Trimming left V 2 bases short and J 0 bases short, with 11 bases between. The CDR3 covers 16 residues. With respect to this clone: The antigen remains unidentified.

Generated by immunoSEQ multiplex PCR, the TCRdb table keeps only in-frame clones and is missing some. The table lists about 180,000 clones, 90% to 95% of them singletons. The rearrangement joins TRBV6-6 to TRBJ1-3; D unresolved. The sample here was peripheral blood, taken 28 days after the second AZD1222 dose. This TCR was sampled from an adult who received the AZD1222 COVID-19 vaccine. CDR3 nucleotides: TGTGCCAGCAGTTACACCGGGATCCACTCTGGAAACACCATATATTTT. It yields the protein CASSYTGIHSGNTIYF.